A selection of T cell receptor beta chains follows, all from one sample in a study of blood T cell repertoires in COVID-19. The data were produced by immunoSEQ multiplex PCR, yet TCRdb's version contains in-frame clones alone and is incomplete. The top ten clones hold more than 6.5% of a sample with fewer than 200,000 clones, approximately 79% of them seen once. The material sequenced was peripheral blood. These receptors originate from a woman aged 55-69 years with COVID-19, enrolled during active disease. CDR3s include the opening cysteine and the closing phenylalanine or tryptophan. The D gene is left open where the match is weak. Rows give clone size only sometimes, using once, few, many, or a class for an expanded clone.

j_gene	abundance	v_gene	d_gene	CDR3aa	CDR3nt
TRBJ2-3	.	TRBV7-2	TRBD2	CASSSGLARSRAQYF	TGTGCCAGCAGCTCGGGACTAGCACGGTCCAGGGCGCAGTATTTT
TRBJ2-2	.	TRBV6-4	.	CASSDGTNTGELFF	TGTGCCAGCAGTGACGGGACAAACACCGGGGAGCTGTTTTTT
TRBJ2-1	.	TRBV9	TRBD2	CASSVAAGAKNEQFF	TGTGCCAGCAGCGTAGCGGCGGGAGCGAAAAATGAGCAGTTCTTC
TRBJ2-3	.	TRBV4-3	TRBD1	CASSQEWDSMGRTQYF	TGCGCCAGCAGCCAAGAATGGGACAGTATGGGGAGAACGCAGTATTTT
TRBJ2-2	.	TRBV13	.	CASSRYRDTGELFF	TGTGCCAGCAGCCGCTACAGGGACACCGGGGAGCTGTTTTTT
TRBJ2-5	once	TRBV7-2	.	CASSLSASPGETQYF	TGTGCCAGCAGCTTATCGGCTTCTCCCGGGGAGACCCAGTACTTC
TRBJ2-1	.	TRBV28	.	CASRTATGAYNEQFF	TGTGCCAGCAGAACAGCGACAGGCGCCTACAATGAGCAGTTCTTC
TRBJ1-2	once	TRBV5-4	TRBD1	CASSSTGTANYGYTF	TGTGCCAGCAGCTCGACCGGGACAGCGAACTATGGCTACACCTTC
TRBJ2-2	.	TRBV2	TRBD2	CASSETSVNTGELFF	TGTGCCAGCAGTGAGACTAGCGTGAACACCGGGGAGCTGTTTTTT
TRBJ1-5	.	TRBV6-5	.	CASRAAGEQHF	TGTGCCAGCAGAGCAGCCGGGGAACAGCATTTT
TRBJ2-3	.	TRBV3-1/TRBV3-2	TRBD2	CASSQGHLAGATQYF	TGTGCCAGCAGCCAAGGACACCTAGCGGGAGCTACGCAGTATTTT
TRBJ2-1	.	TRBV18	.	CASSPLPSTNEQFF	TGTGCCAGCTCACCACTCCCTAGCACAAATGAGCAGTTCTTC
TRBJ2-2	.	TRBV3-1/TRBV3-2	.	CASSPTRGSLGTGELFF	TGTGCCAGCAGCCCGACTAGAGGATCCTTGGGCACCGGGGAGCTGTTTTTT
TRBJ2-1	.	TRBV19	.	CASSRYVSGDNEQFF	TGTGCCAGTAGCCGGTACGTTTCGGGGGACAATGAGCAGTTCTTC
TRBJ2-3	.	TRBV7-6	TRBD1	CASSLGQGVVDTQYF	TGTGCCAGCAGCTTAGGACAGGGGGTCGTAGATACGCAGTATTTT
TRBJ2-7	.	TRBV6-5	TRBD2	CASSYASGNEQYF	TGTGCCAGCAGTTACGCTAGCGGTAACGAGCAGTACTTC
TRBJ2-7	.	TRBV5-1	TRBD2	CASSLASGTPYEQYF	TGCGCCAGCAGCTTGGCTAGCGGGACACCCTACGAGCAGTACTTC
TRBJ1-2	.	TRBV19	TRBD1	CASRHGQGNYGYTF	TGTGCCAGTAGACATGGACAGGGGAACTATGGCTACACCTTC
TRBJ2-4	.	TRBV28	TRBD2	CASVGREGAKNIQYF	TGTGCCAGCGTAGGACGGGAGGGTGCCAAAAACATTCAGTACTTC
TRBJ1-2	.	TRBV2	TRBD1	CASVGDRRTNYGYTF	TGTGCCAGCGTGGGGGACAGGCGTACTAACTATGGCTACACCTTC
TRBJ1-1	.	TRBV7-9	.	CASSLTGSTEAFF	TGTGCCAGCAGCTTGACAGGATCCACTGAAGCTTTCTTT
TRBJ1-4	.	TRBV28	.	CASSLTGSYQEKLFF	TGTGCCAGCAGTCTCACAGGGTCTTATCAGGAAAAACTGTTTTTT
TRBJ1-3	.	TRBV5-5	.	CASSGAVAGNTIYF	TGTGCCAGCAGCGGGGCAGTAGCTGGAAACACCATATATTTT
TRBJ2-1	.	TRBV12-3/TRBV12-4	.	CASSFTYEQFF	TGTGCCAGCAGTTTCACATATGAGCAGTTCTTC
TRBJ2-1	.	TRBV19	TRBD2	CASSVGTSVDEQFF	TGTGCCAGTAGTGTCGGGACTAGCGTAGATGAGCAGTTCTTC
TRBJ2-2	.	TRBV3-1/TRBV3-2	TRBD1	CASSQDTGYGTDHTRNTGELFF	TGTGCCAGCAGCCAAGATACGGGATACGGGACAGATCATACTCGGAACACCGGGGAGCTGTTTTTT
TRBJ2-1	.	TRBV30	.	CAWSGGAIVRVYNEQFF	TGTGCCTGGAGCGGAGGGGCTATCGTTAGGGTTTACAATGAGCAGTTCTTC
TRBJ2-7	.	TRBV10-3	.	CAISGQGTSYWQYF	TGTGCCATCAGTGGGCAGGGTACCTCCTACTGGCAGTACTTC
TRBJ1-1	.	TRBV19	TRBD1	CASSLTRDRGLLGPMNTEAFF	TGTGCCAGTAGTCTAACCCGGGACAGGGGCTTACTGGGGCCGATGAACACTGAAGCTTTCTTT
TRBJ2-5	.	TRBV3-1/TRBV3-2	.	CASSLGITSPTQYF	TGTGCCAGCAGCCTCGGTATTACTTCACCGACCCAGTACTTC
TRBJ2-1	.	TRBV6-5	.	CASSYLQGNEQFF	TGTGCCAGCAGTTACCTTCAGGGGAATGAGCAGTTCTTC
TRBJ1-1	.	TRBV5-1	.	CASSSQVTTEAFF	TGCGCCAGCAGCTCACAGGTTACCACTGAAGCTTTCTTT
TRBJ1-5	.	TRBV19	.	CASCEPRGRNQPQHF	TGTGCCAGCTGCGAGCCCAGGGGTCGCAATCAGCCCCAGCATTTT
TRBJ1-5	.	TRBV5-1	TRBD1	CASSRGGQGNQPQHF	TGCGCCAGCAGCCGAGGGGGACAGGGCAATCAGCCCCAGCATTTT
TRBJ1-1	.	TRBV9	TRBD1	CASSEGGTGGNTEAFF	TGTGCCAGCAGCGAGGGAGGGACAGGGGGAAACACTGAAGCTTTCTTT
TRBJ2-1	.	TRBV3-1/TRBV3-2	.	CASSQDLGAGDNEQFF	TGTGCCAGCAGCCAAGATTTGGGGGCGGGAGACAATGAGCAGTTCTTC
TRBJ2-1	few	TRBV27	TRBD1	CASSQDRDNEQFF	TGTGCCAGCAGTCAAGACAGGGATAATGAGCAGTTCTTC
TRBJ2-1	.	TRBV11-2	TRBD2	CASSRTSGSYNEQFF	TGTGCCAGCAGCCGGACTAGCGGGAGCTACAATGAGCAGTTCTTC
TRBJ2-3	once	TRBV10-3	.	CAISGGRGGDTQYF	TGTGCCATCAGTGGGGGCAGAGGTGGAGATACGCAGTATTTT
TRBJ2-7	.	TRBV12-3/TRBV12-4	.	CASSRAQRYEQYF	TGTGCCAGCAGTAGAGCACAGAGATACGAGCAGTACTTC
TRBJ1-2	.	TRBV12-3/TRBV12-4	.	CASSLTGNYGYTF	TGTGCCAGCAGTCTGACAGGCAACTATGGCTACACCTTC
TRBJ1-4	.	TRBV27	.	CASSTELSNEKLFF	TGTGCCAGCAGTACCGAACTTAGTAATGAAAAACTGTTTTTT
TRBJ2-2	.	TRBV6-6	TRBD1	CASRPGQGAPGELFF	TGTGCCAGCAGACCGGGACAGGGGGCCCCCGGGGAGCTGTTTTTT
TRBJ2-7	.	TRBV2	.	CASSDPAPGSYEQYF	TGTGCCAGCAGTGATCCTGCCCCCGGGTCCTACGAGCAGTACTTC
TRBJ2-2	.	TRBV18	TRBD1	CASSPRRTGWITGELFF	TGTGCCAGCTCACCTCGAAGGACAGGGTGGATCACCGGGGAGCTGTTTTTT
TRBJ1-6	once	TRBV28	TRBD1	CASSRTGWDSPLHF	TGTGCCAGCAGTAGGACAGGGTGGGATTCACCCCTCCACTTT
TRBJ1-3	.	TRBV15	.	CATSRDQVAGNTIYF	TGTGCCACCAGCAGAGATCAGGTGGCAGGAAACACCATATATTTT
TRBJ2-2	.	TRBV24-1	.	CATSDAGQRRANTGELFF	TGTGCCACCAGTGATGCGGGACAGAGAAGGGCGAACACCGGGGAGCTGTTTTTT
TRBJ1-2	.	TRBV7-2	.	CASSTLLAFQHLGYTF	TGTGCCAGCAGTACACTACTAGCATTTCAGCACCTCGGCTACACCTTC
TRBJ1-1	.	TRBV6-6	TRBD1	CASKEDRVVPEAFF	TGTGCCAGCAAGGAGGACAGGGTGGTACCTGAAGCTTTCTTT
TRBJ2-4	.	TRBV15	.	CATSDGTHLAKNIQYF	TGTGCCACCAGCGACGGGACTCATCTAGCCAAAAACATTCAGTACTTC
TRBJ2-1	.	TRBV19	TRBD2	CASSPRLAGVGEEQFF	TGTGCCAGTAGTCCGAGACTAGCGGGGGTCGGAGAGGAGCAGTTCTTC
TRBJ2-1	.	TRBV24-1	.	CATSGGGVLGNEQFF	TGTGCCACCAGTGGAGGAGGGGTATTGGGCAATGAGCAGTTCTTC
TRBJ1-1	few	TRBV6-6	.	CASSEGVEAFF	TGTGCCAGCAGCGAGGGGGTTGAAGCTTTCTTT
TRBJ1-6	.	TRBV2	.	CASGPGNSPLHF	TGTGCCAGCGGACCAGGGAATTCACCCCTCCACTTT
TRBJ2-5	.	TRBV7-8	.	CASSLSSGSLGETQYF	TGTGCCAGCAGCTTATCGAGCGGAAGCCTTGGAGAGACCCAGTACTTC
TRBJ2-2	.	TRBV5-1	TRBD2	CASSLGTSGGTGELFF	TGCGCCAGCAGCTTGGGGACTAGCGGGGGGACCGGGGAGCTGTTTTTT
TRBJ2-5	.	TRBV14	.	CASRGTLAQETQYF	TGTGCCAGCAGGGGGACTCTAGCCCAAGAGACCCAGTACTTC